A selection of T cell receptor beta chains follows, all from one sample in a study of T cell responses to AZD1222 COVID-19 vaccine. Clones were read by immunoSEQ multiplex PCR, and TCRdb kept only the in-frame ones, dropping some. The sample records about 130,000 clones, roughly 90% being singletons. The specimen was peripheral blood, collected on day 0 of AZD1222 vaccination. The receptor set was obtained from an adult in good health. Both conserved end residues are part of each CDR3. The order of the fields is V gene, CDR3 length, D gene, J gene, CDR3 protein. The D gene is left open where the match is weak.

TRBV11-2,12,.,TRBJ2-7,CASSLFSYEQYF
TRBV10-3,18,.,TRBJ2-5,CAISESGPQAETEETQYF
TRBV2,15,.,TRBJ1-2,CASSLWVPEGGGYTF
TRBV6-5,14,TRBD1,TRBJ2-7,CATIVGQGPYEQYF
TRBV9,14,.,TRBJ2-5,CASSTGLGEETQYF
TRBV27,15,.,TRBJ1-2,CASSWGGGGVYGYTF
TRBV18,15,TRBD1,TRBJ1-2,CASSPDRQGIVGYTF
TRBV5-8,15,TRBD1,TRBJ2-1,CASSLWDRAYNEQFF
TRBV27,16,.,TRBJ2-1,CASRDVVTHSYNEQFF
TRBV7-9,14,.,TRBJ1-2,CASSLEGEGYGYTF
TRBV28,15,TRBD1,TRBJ1-3,CASRGQGPSGNTIYF
TRBV4-3,16,.,TRBJ1-6,CASSRDPQGENSPLHF
TRBV15,15,.,TRBJ1-1,CATSRDFGEGAEAFF
TRBV9,19,.,TRBJ1-3,CASSAPRDPKSGSGNTIYF
TRBV3-1/TRBV3-2,12,.,TRBJ2-7,CASSFTRYEQYF
TRBV9,16,TRBD2,TRBJ2-7,CASSVGMVAGKNAQYF
TRBV15,16,.,TRBJ1-3,CATSRAADLSGNTIYF
TRBV11-3,13,.,TRBJ2-3,CASSPQGTDTQYF